This T cell receptor beta chain stems from a study of cytomegalovirus exposure and HLA in healthy donors. It was with 60 Vbeta and 13 Jbeta primers that the PCR ran. Sequencing used immunoSEQ multiplex PCR; TCRdb keeps in-frame clones, though not all of them. The data hold some 150,000 clones, with 70% to 80% observed a single time. The CDR3 runs 15 residues. The V gene's germline CDR1 is SGHAT and CDR2 FQNNGV. The J segment lost 2 bases and the V segment lost 5 bases, leaving 5 bases of the junction unmatched. Sequencing input: PBMCs. The clonotype originates from a young man in good health and CMV-seropositive. The genes are TRBV11-2 and TRBJ2-7, with 11 bases that match TRBD2. CDR3 DNA: TGTGCCAGCAGCCCGGGACTAGCGGCCACCTACGAGCAGTACTTC. Amino acid sequence: CASSPGLAATYEQYF.